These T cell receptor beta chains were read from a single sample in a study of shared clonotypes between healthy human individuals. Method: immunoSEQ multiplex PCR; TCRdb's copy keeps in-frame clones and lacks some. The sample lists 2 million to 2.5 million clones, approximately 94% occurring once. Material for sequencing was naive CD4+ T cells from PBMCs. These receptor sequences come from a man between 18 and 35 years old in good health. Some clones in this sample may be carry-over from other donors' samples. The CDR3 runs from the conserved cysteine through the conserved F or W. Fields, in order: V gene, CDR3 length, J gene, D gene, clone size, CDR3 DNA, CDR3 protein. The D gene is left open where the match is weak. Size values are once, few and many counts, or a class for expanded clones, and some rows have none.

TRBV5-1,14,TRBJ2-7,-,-,TGCGCCAGCAGCTTGTTAGGGTTTGAGTACGAGCAGTACTTC,CASSLLGFEYEQYF
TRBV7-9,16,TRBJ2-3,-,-,TGTGCCAGCAGCTTAGCACCGGGGAAGGTTACAGATACGCAGTATTTT,CASSLAPGKVTDTQYF
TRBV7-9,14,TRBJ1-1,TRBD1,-,TGTGCCAGCAGCTTGACAGGGGAGGGACCTGAAGCTTTCTTT,CASSLTGEGPEAFF
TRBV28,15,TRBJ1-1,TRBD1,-,TGTGCCAGCAGTGAATACAGGGGGAGAGGCACTGAAGCTTTCTTT,CASSEYRGRGTEAFF
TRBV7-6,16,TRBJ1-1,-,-,TGTGCCAGCAGCTTAGTATCTCTTCGGGAGAACACTGAAGCTTTCTTT,CASSLVSLRENTEAFF
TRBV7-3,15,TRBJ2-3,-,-,TGTGCCAGCAGCCCAACTCCAGGGGCTGGAACTGCGCAGTATTTT,CASSPTPGAGTAQYF
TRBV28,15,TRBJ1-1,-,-,TGTGCCAGCAGTACCGGACAGCTTTTGAACACTGAAGCTTTCTTT,CASSTGQLLNTEAFF
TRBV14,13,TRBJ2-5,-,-,TGTGCCAGCAGCCAAGGGGCTTTGGGGACCCAGTACTTC,CASSQGALGTQYF
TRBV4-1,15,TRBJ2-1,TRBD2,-,TGCGCCAGCAGCCAAGGACTAGCGGGAGGATGGGAGCAGTTCTTC,CASSQGLAGGWEQFF
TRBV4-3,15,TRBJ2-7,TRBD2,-,TGCGCCAGCAGCCAAGGGGCTAGCGGGAGCAACGAGCAGTACTTC,CASSQGASGSNEQYF
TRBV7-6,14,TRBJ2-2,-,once,TGTGCCAGCAGCTTAGTTCTTCACACCGGGGAGCTGTTTTTT,CASSLVLHTGELFF
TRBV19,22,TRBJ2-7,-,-,TGTGCCAGTAGCTCACCCATGGACAGCATAACGCCAAAAGTAGACCTCGGGGACGAGCAGTACTTC,CASSSPMDSITPKVDLGDEQYF
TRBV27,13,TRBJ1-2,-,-,TGTGCCAGCAGCCATTCCCCAGGGGTGGGCGACACCTTC,CASSHSPGVGDTF
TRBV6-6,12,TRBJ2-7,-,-,TGTGCCAGCAGCCGGGGGACCTACGAGCAGTACTTC,CASSRGTYEQYF
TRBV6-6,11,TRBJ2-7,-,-,TGTGCCAGCAGCGCCTACTACGAGCAGTACTTC,CASSAYYEQYF
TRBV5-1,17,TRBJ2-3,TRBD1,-,TGCGCCAGCAGCTCGACGGGGGACAGGTCTTCCAGAGTAACGCAGTATTTT,CASSSTGDRSSRVTQYF
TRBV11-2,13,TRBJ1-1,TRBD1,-,TGTGCCAGCAGCCGAAGTACAGGGGCTGAAGCTTTCTTT,CASSRSTGAEAFF
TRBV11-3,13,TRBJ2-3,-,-,TGTGCCAGCAGCTTGGACAGTACAGATACGCAGTATTTT,CASSLDSTDTQYF
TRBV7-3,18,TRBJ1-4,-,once,TGTGCCAGCAGCCCCTACCCTCCCAGGAGTGCAACTAATGAAAAACTGTTTTTT,CASSPYPPRSATNEKLFF
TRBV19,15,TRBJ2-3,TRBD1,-,TGTGCCAGTGGAGTTAGGACAGGTAGCACAGATACGCAGTATTTT,CASGVRTGSTDTQYF
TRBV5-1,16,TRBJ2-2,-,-,TGCGCCAGCAGCGGCCCACGGGGCGCGAACACCGGGGAGCTGTTTTTT,CASSGPRGANTGELFF
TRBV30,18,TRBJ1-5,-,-,TGTGCCTGGAGATATCTTCGGACTGCCCTAATTAGCAATCAGCCCCAGCATTTT,CAWRYLRTALISNQPQHF
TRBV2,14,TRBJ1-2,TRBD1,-,TGTGCCAGCAGCGCAGCGACAGGGTGGGATGGCTACACCTTC,CASSAATGWDGYTF
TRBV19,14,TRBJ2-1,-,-,TGTGCCAGTAGTCTTATAGGACAAGACAATGAGCAGTTCTTC,CASSLIGQDNEQFF
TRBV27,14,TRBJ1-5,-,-,TGTGCCAGCAGGGCTTCGGGGGGTCCATCCTCCCAGCATTTT,CASRASGGPSSQHF
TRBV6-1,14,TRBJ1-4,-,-,TGTGCCAGCAGTGAGGGCCATCAGGGAGAAAAACTGTTTTTT,CASSEGHQGEKLFF
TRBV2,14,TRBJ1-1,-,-,TGTGCCAGCACTGGGACACGCATGAACACTGAAGCTTTCTTT,CASTGTRMNTEAFF
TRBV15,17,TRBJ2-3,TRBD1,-,TGTGCCACCAGCAGAGGTAGGACAGGGGCCAGCACAGATACGCAGTATTTT,CATSRGRTGASTDTQYF
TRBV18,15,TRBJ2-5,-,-,TGTGCCAGCTCACGCCTTCGGCCATCTCAAGAGACCCAGTACTTC,CASSRLRPSQETQYF
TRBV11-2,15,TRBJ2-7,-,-,TGTGCCAGCAGCTTAATTGGTGTAGTAGTCTACGAGCAGTACTTC,CASSLIGVVVYEQYF
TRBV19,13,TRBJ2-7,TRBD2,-,TGTGCCAGGCGCGGGGGGCAGGGTTACGAGCAGTACTTC,CARRGGQGYEQYF
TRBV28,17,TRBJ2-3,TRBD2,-,TGTGCCAGCAGTTTATGGTTGACTAGCGGGACCGAAGGGACGCAGTATTTT,CASSLWLTSGTEGTQYF
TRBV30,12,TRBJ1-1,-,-,TGTGCCTGGAGTGACCGGGGTCCTGAAGCTTTCTTT,CAWSDRGPEAFF
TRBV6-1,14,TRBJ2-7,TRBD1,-,TGTGCCAGCACTTTAGGACAGGGGACCTACGAGCAGTACTTC,CASTLGQGTYEQYF
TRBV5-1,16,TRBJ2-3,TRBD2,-,TGCGCCAGCAGCTTGGAGGGTGCGGGAGGTTGGGATACGCAGTATTTT,CASSLEGAGGWDTQYF
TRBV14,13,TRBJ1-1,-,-,TGTGCCAGCTCTCGGGGGTTGGACACTGAAGCTTTCTTT,CASSRGLDTEAFF
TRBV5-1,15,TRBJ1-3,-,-,TGCGCCAGCAGCTTGGATACCGACTCTGGAAACACCATATATTTT,CASSLDTDSGNTIYF
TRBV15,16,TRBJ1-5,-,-,TGTGCCACCAGCAGAGATCTCGGAACACCCGGCCAGCCCCAGCATTTT,CATSRDLGTPGQPQHF
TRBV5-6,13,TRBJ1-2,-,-,TGTGCCAGCAGCTTGACGAGACCTTATGGCTACACCTTC,CASSLTRPYGYTF
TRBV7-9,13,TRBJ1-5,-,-,TGTGCCAGCAGCTTAGCGACAGATCAGCCCCAGCATTTT,CASSLATDQPQHF
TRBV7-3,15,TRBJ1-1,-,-,TGTGCCAGCAGCTCCTCAGGGGCCACTTACACTGAAGCTTTCTTT,CASSSSGATYTEAFF
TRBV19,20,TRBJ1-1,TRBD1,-,TGTGCCAGTAGTATAGATTTGAATCGGGGACAGGGCAACATGAACACTGAAGCTTTCTTT,CASSIDLNRGQGNMNTEAFF
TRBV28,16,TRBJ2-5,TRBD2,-,TGTGCCAGCAGTTCCGGGACTAGCGGGAGGCGAGAGACCCAGTACTTC,CASSSGTSGRRETQYF
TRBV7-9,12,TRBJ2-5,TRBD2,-,TGTGCCAGCATAGCGGGAGAAGAGACCCAGTACTTC,CASIAGEETQYF
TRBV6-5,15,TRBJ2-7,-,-,TGTGCCAGCAGTTACTCAGGGACAAGAACCTACGAGCAGTACTTC,CASSYSGTRTYEQYF
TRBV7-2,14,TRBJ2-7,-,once,TGTGCCAGCAGCCCGGGTTTGGGCCTCTACGAGCAGTACTTC,CASSPGLGLYEQYF
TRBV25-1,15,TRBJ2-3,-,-,TGTGCCAGCAGTGAATCGGGGGATATTACAGATACGCAGTATTTT,CASSESGDITDTQYF
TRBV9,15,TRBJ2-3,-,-,TGTGCCAGCAGCGGGAGGGGGAGTGACACAGATACGCAGTATTTT,CASSGRGSDTDTQYF
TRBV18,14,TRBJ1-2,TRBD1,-,TGTGCCAGCTCATTGGAAGGGACAGCCGATGGCTACACCTTC,CASSLEGTADGYTF
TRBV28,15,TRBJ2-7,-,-,TGTGCCAGCAGTTTAAGGGGGGGGTTCTCCTACGAGCAGTACTTC,CASSLRGGFSYEQYF
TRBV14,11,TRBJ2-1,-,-,TGTGCCAGCAGTATAGGGTATGAGCAGTTCTTC,CASSIGYEQFF
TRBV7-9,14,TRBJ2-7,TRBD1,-,TGTGCCAGCAGCTTAGGGACAGGGGAGGACGAGCAGTACTTC,CASSLGTGEDEQYF
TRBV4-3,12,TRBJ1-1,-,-,TGCGCCAGCAGCCGAGGGAACACTGAAGCTTTCTTT,CASSRGNTEAFF
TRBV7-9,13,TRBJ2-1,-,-,TGTGCCAGCAGCTTAGCGCGGGGCAATGAGCAGTTCTTC,CASSLARGNEQFF
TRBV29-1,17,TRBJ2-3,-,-,TGCAGCGTTGAAGATCAGGATCAGCCAGCTAGCACAGATACGCAGTATTTT,CSVEDQDQPASTDTQYF